This entry lists 9 T cell receptor beta chains sequenced from one sample in a study of shared clonotypes between healthy human individuals. Libraries were prepared by immunoSEQ multiplex PCR; TCRdb keeps only in-frame clonotypes and omits some of them. The sample holds roughly 2,500,000 clones, over 85% seen once. Input material: naive CD4+ T cells from PBMCs. Subset of the sample: CD45RA+ positively selected. These receptors were obtained from a man aged 18-30 years in good health. Some clones in this sample may be carry-over from other donors' samples.

The rearrangement joins TRBV2 to TRBJ2-2, with TRBD2 matching 11 bases. The CDR3 contains 15 residues. CDR1 and CDR2 from the germline V gene are SNHLY and FYNNEI. The ends lost 6 bases at V and 5 bases at J; junction bases unmatched: 5. The CDR3 spells CASRLLAGGTGELFF. The CDR3, as DNA: TGTGCCAGCAGACTTCTAGCGGGAGGAACCGGGGAGCTGTTTTTT.

The chain uses TRBV7-9 and TRBJ2-1; D unresolved. Germline V gives CDR1 SEHNR, CDR2 FQNEAQ (reference sequence). This CDR3 has 11 residues. V dropped 1 base and J dropped 9 bases, with 4 bases sitting between them. The CDR3 region is CASSLEAEQFF. The CDR3 bases are TGTGCCAGCAGCTTAGAAGCTGAGCAGTTCTTC.

The chain employs TRBV19 and TRBJ2-5, with a possible D match to TRBD2 (5 bases). The CDR3 spans 16 residues. From germline, CDR1 is LNHDA and CDR2 SQIVND (reference sequence). The V end was cut by 6 bases, the J end by 5 bases, with 22 bases between. CDR3 in amino acids: CASSPWRADLGETQYF. In DNA, the CDR3 is TGTGCCAGTAGCCCGTGGCGAGCGGACCTTGGGGAGACCCAGTACTTC.

The chain has TRBV2 and TRBJ2-3, with D unclear. The V gene's germline CDR1 is SNHLY and CDR2 FYNNEI. The V end lost 1 base, the J end lost 4 bases, and 6 bases lay between the germline ends. This CDR3 contains 13 residues. The CDR3 protein is CASSEVGADTQYF. The CDR3 DNA reads as TGTGCCAGCAGTGAAGTAGGCGCAGATACGCAGTATTTT.

The chain has TRBV5-1 and TRBJ2-2; 9 bases agree with TRBD1. There are 18 residues in the CDR3. V was clipped by 0 bases and J by 4 bases; unmatched bases: 10. Per germline, CDR1 SGHRS and CDR2 YFSETQ. The CDR3 DNA sequence: TGCGCCAGCAGCTTGGTAATATATGGGACAGGGACCACCGGGGAGCTGTTTTTT. Translation gives CASSLVIYGTGTTGELFF.

There are a few counts of this clone. The chain joins TRBV2 to TRBJ1-5; maybe TRBD1 (6 bases). The length of the CDR3 is 14 residues. V lost 3 bases to trimming and J lost 7 bases, with 13 bases between them. Looked up from germline, CDR1 is SNHLY and CDR2 is FYNNEI. Here the CDR3 reads CASSDTGQWQPQHF. CDR3 in DNA: TGTGCCAGCAGTGATACCGGACAGTGGCAGCCCCAGCATTTT.

The rearrangement links TRBV6-5 to TRBJ1-3; D unresolved. V lost 7 bases, J lost 1 base, and 14 bases lay in between. Per germline, CDR1 MNHEY and CDR2 SVGAGI. The CDR3 consists of 15 residues. The CDR3 region has the DNA TGTGCCAGCACCGTGGCTCCGGGATCTGGAAACACCATATATTTT. Protein: CASTVAPGSGNTIYF.

The chain combines TRBV5-1 with TRBJ2-1; 13 bases line up with TRBD2. CDR3 size: 17 residues. From germline, CDR1 is SGHRS and CDR2 YFSETQ. The ends lost 4 bases at V and 7 bases at J; junction bases unmatched: 11. As DNA, the CDR3 is TGCGCCAGCAGCCCCGGGACTAGCGGGACCTCGGGGAATGAGCAGTTCTTC. This translates into CASSPGTSGTSGNEQFF.

The table lists this clone with a count of one. The rearrangement links TRBV7-9 to TRBJ2-7; a possible D gene is TRBD2 (6 bases). The CDR3 covers 14 residues. The germline CDR1 and CDR2 sequences are SEHNR and FQNEAQ (reference sequence). V was trimmed by 8 bases and J by 2 bases, leaving 16 bases between them. The CDR3 loop is CASRRRGGTYEQYF. The CDR3 coding sequence is TGTGCCAGCCGTCGGCGGGGTGGGACCTACGAGCAGTACTTC.